Each of the 32 T cell receptor beta chains below was sequenced from the same sample in a study of OX40 agonist ivuxolimab in advanced cancers. Assay: immunoSEQ multiplex PCR; the TCRdb copy retains only in-frame clones and omits some. Of more than 25,000 clones listed, 86% are singletons. The starting material was CD4+ or CD8+ T cells sorted from blood, obtained in a trial of the OX40 agonist ivuxolimab. The receptor set was obtained from an adult with an advanced solid tumor such as melanoma, head and neck, liver or kidney cancer.

CDR3 DNA sequence: TGTGCCAGCAGCCTCGACTCATACCAAGAGACCCAGTACTTC. Translation gives CASSLDSYQETQYF. The chain is built from TRBV28 and TRBJ2-5; D is undetermined. The germline V gene has CDR1 MDHEN and CDR2 SYDVKM. V lost 6 bases, J lost 0 bases, and 11 bases lay in between. The CDR3 extends over 14 amino acids. The entire variable domain, with the rest obtained from reference TRBV28 and TRBJ2-5, is as follows: DVKVTQSSRYLVKRTGEKVFLECVQDMDHENMFWYRQDPGLGLRLIYFSYDVKMKEKGDIPEGYSVSREKKERFSLILESASTNQTSMYLCASSLDSYQETQYFGPGTRLLVL.

This rearrangement joins TRBV7-9 to TRBJ2-5; 7 bases align to TRBD2. J gave up 5 bases and V 6 bases, and 9 bases lay outside the gene matches. The germline gives CDR1 SEHNR, CDR2 FQNEAQ (reference sequence). The CDR3 consists of 14 residues. CDR3 in DNA: TGTGCCAGCAGTTGGCCGCAGGGAGGGGAGACCCAGTACTTC. Its translation is CASSWPQGGETQYF.

This clone was detected only a few times. The chain couples TRBV5-6 to TRBJ2-7; 11 nucleotides match TRBD2. This CDR3 region has 16 residues. CDR1 is SGHDT and CDR2 is YYEEEE in the germline V gene. The trim removed 0 bases at V and 8 bases at J, leaving 10 bases unmatched. CDR3 residues: CASSLDELAGVKKQYF. The CDR3 nucleotides read TGTGCCAGCAGCTTGGATGAACTAGCGGGAGTGAAGAAGCAGTACTTC. Looking up the rest from reference TRBV5-6 and TRBJ2-7 gives the full variable domain: DAGVTQSPTHLIKTRGQQVTLRCSPKSGHDTVSWYQQALGQGPQFIFQYYEEEERQRGNFPDRFSGHQFPNYSSELNVNALLLGDSALYLCASSLDELAGVKKQYFGPGTRLTVT.

This clone was detected only once. V is TRBV5-6 and J is TRBJ1-2; a possible D gene is TRBD1 (5 bases). The CDR3 sequence is 18 residues long. V was cut by 1 base and J by 1 base, with 20 bases left in between. From germline, CDR1 is SGHDT and CDR2 YYEEEE. CDR3 amino acids: CASSLRGVVRARNYGYTF. The CDR3 DNA is TGTGCCAGCAGCTTGAGAGGGGTAGTAAGAGCCCGTAACTATGGCTACACCTTC. Full variable domain (remainder filled in from reference TRBV5-6 and TRBJ1-2): DAGVTQSPTHLIKTRGQQVTLRCSPKSGHDTVSWYQQALGQGPQFIFQYYEEEERQRGNFPDRFSGHQFPNYSSELNVNALLLGDSALYLCASSLRGVVRARNYGYTFGSGTRLTVV.

Comment on this clone: In the same sample, other DNA sequences code for this CDR3. This rearrangement joins TRBV27 to TRBJ2-7; the match to TRBD1 covers 8 bases. V gave up 3 bases and J gave up 4 bases; unmatched junction bases: 14. Germline loops: CDR1 MNHEY, CDR2 SMNVEV (reference sequence). The CDR3 length is 17 residues. For the CDR3, the DNA is TGTGCCAGCAGTTTGACTGGACGGGCAGGGGGCAGTTACGAGCAGTACTTC. It encodes CASSLTGRAGGSYEQYF.

The rearrangement links TRBV5-4 to TRBJ2-1; D gene ambiguous. The CDR3 loop spans 12 amino acids. V was trimmed by 2 bases and J by 10 bases, leaving 10 bases between them. Germline V gene lookup returns CDR1 SGHNT and CDR2 YYREEE (reference sequence). The CDR3 sequence: CASSFGGGEQFF. Here the CDR3 DNA reads TGTGCCAGCAGCTTCGGTGGTGGAGAGCAGTTCTTC. Filled out from reference TRBV5-4 and TRBJ2-1, the complete variable domain reads ETGVTQSPTHLIKTRGQQVTLRCSSQSGHNTVSWYQQALGQGPQFIFQYYREEENGRGNFPPRFSGLQFPNYSSELNVNALELDDSALYLCASSFGGGEQFFGPGTRLTVL.

In nucleotides, the CDR3 is TGCGCCAGCAGCTCCGGGCCCTATGAGAGCGAGCAGTACTTC. Residues: CASSSGPYESEQYF. This sequence joins TRBV10-1 and TRBJ2-7; no clear D. CDR3 length: 14 amino acids. In germline, CDR1 is WNHNN, CDR2 SYGVQD (reference sequence). V lost 6 bases to trimming and J lost 6 bases, with 18 bases between them.

The V and J genes are TRBV27 and TRBJ1-1; TRBD1 is a possible D gene (6 bases). This CDR3 has 15 amino acids. The germline V and J ends were trimmed by 5 bases and 2 bases, with 15 bases remaining between them. Germline V CDR1 and CDR2: MNHEY, SMNVEV (reference sequence). Here the CDR3 reads CASSTSRGRNTEAFF. The CDR3 DNA follows: TGTGCCAGCAGTACTTCTCGGGGGCGAAACACTGAAGCTTTCTTT.

V and J are TRBV5-1 and TRBJ2-4, with TRBD1 identical over 7 bases. The CDR3 consists of 17 residues. V lost 4 bases and J lost 0; bases outside the gene matches: 10. Germline V lookup: CDR1 SGHRS, CDR2 YFSETQ. CDR3 region: CASSLRTGLIAKNIQYF. In nucleotides, the CDR3 is TGCGCCAGCAGCCTACGGACAGGACTGATAGCCAAAAACATTCAGTACTTC.

V is TRBV4-3 and J is TRBJ2-1, with TRBD2 matching 10 bases. The junction had 5 bases not matched to a gene; V was cut back by 6 bases and J by 3 bases. CDR1 and CDR2 (germline): LGHNA, YSLEER. The CDR3 is made up of 15 amino acids. CDR3: CASSLLAGDYNEQFF. The DNA for the CDR3 is TGCGCCAGCAGTCTTCTAGCGGGGGACTACAATGAGCAGTTCTTC.

The chain recombines TRBV5-1 with TRBJ2-3, with D tentatively TRBD2 (6 bases). Germline-derived CDR1 and CDR2 are SGHRS and YFSETQ. The CDR3 has 17 amino acids. The V end was cut by 4 bases, the J end by 1 base, with 19 bases between. CDR3 loop: CASSPSYGRSGTDTQYF. For the CDR3, the DNA is TGCGCCAGCAGCCCCTCCTATGGGAGGTCCGGCACAGATACGCAGTATTTT.

This clone was picked up one time. The rearrangement uses TRBV23-1 and TRBJ2-1, with TRBD2 as a possible D gene (6 bases). TRBV23-1 is an ORF, and what it does is uncertain. V dropped 8 bases and J dropped 1 base, with 15 bases sitting between them. The CDR3 is made up of 15 amino acids. CDR3 DNA: TGCGCCAGCCGAAGGCGGGACCGATCCTACAATGAGCAGTTCTTC. This gives the protein CASRRRDRSYNEQFF.

The V call is TRBV6-1, the J call TRBJ1-1; D uncertain. The CDR3 contains 14 residues. Trimming took off 1 base at V and 0 bases at J, with 6 bases between the two ends. Germline V lookup: CDR1 MNHNS, CDR2 SASEGT. CDR3 sequence (DNA): TGTGCCAGCAGTGAAGTTAGAGTGAACACTGAAGCTTTCTTT. It codes for CASSEVRVNTEAFF.

This clone has just a few counts. The rearrangement uses TRBV4-3 and TRBJ1-2, with 9 bases matching TRBD1. Germline assignment: CDR1 LGHNA and CDR2 YSLEER. Losses at the gene ends were 0 bases for V and 4 bases for J; bases not matched to a gene: 3. This CDR3 has 15 amino acids. Here the CDR3 DNA reads TGCGCCAGCAGCCAAGAACCGGGACAGGGCTATGGCTACACCTTC. It is translated as CASSQEPGQGYGYTF.

This rearrangement joins TRBV4-1 to TRBJ2-7; TRBD1 aligns across 9 bases. J was trimmed by 2 bases and V by 3 bases; bases with no gene match: 5. This CDR3 region has 15 residues. Germline values: CDR1 MGHRA, CDR2 YSYEKL. This CDR3 is CASSHGRDRAYEQYF. The DNA for the CDR3 is TGCGCCAGCAGCCACGGCCGGGACAGGGCCTACGAGCAGTACTTC.

The rearrangement uses TRBV27 and TRBJ2-1; 9 bases match TRBD1. CDR3 length: 16 residues. Germline CDR1 and CDR2: MNHEY and SMNVEV (reference sequence). V trimming: 0 bases; J trimming: 0 bases; junction bases outside the gene matches: 0. Here the CDR3 DNA reads TGTGCCAGCAGTTTATCGGGACAGGGCTCCTACAATGAGCAGTTCTTC. Translation: CASSLSGQGSYNEQFF.

In its sample, this clone was seen a few times. The chain recombines TRBV7-6 with TRBJ2-3; D uncertain. The V end lost 0 bases, the J end lost 1 base, and 8 bases lay between the germline ends. In germline, CDR1 is SGHVS, CDR2 FNYEAQ. This CDR3 has 15 amino acids. In DNA form, the CDR3 reads TGTGCCAGCAGCTTAGCAGGGTCGGGCACAGATACGCAGTATTTT. Its protein is CASSLAGSGTDTQYF.

The genes are TRBV10-2 and TRBJ2-1; D remains ambiguous. The germline CDR1 and CDR2 sequences are WSHSY and SAAADI. CDR3 length equals 12 residues. V was clipped by 6 bases and J by 7 bases, with 10 bases between them. The CDR3 protein is CASSLFRNEQFF. In DNA, the CDR3 is TGCGCCAGCAGCCTGTTTCGGAATGAGCAGTTCTTC.

The chain recombines TRBV7-9 with TRBJ2-7; D remains unclear. The CDR3 spans 15 residues. The germline gives CDR1 SEHNR, CDR2 FQNEAQ (reference sequence). Trimming stripped 2 bases from V and 2 bases from J, with 13 bases between. The CDR3 DNA reads TGTGCCAGCAGCTTATCGACCGGGCCTACCTACGAGCAGTACTTC. Residues: CASSLSTGPTYEQYF.

The chain uses TRBV7-9 and TRBJ2-1; D unclear. V dropped 4 bases and J dropped 6 bases, with 7 bases sitting between them. The germline V gene encodes CDR1 SEHNR and CDR2 FQNEAQ (reference sequence). This CDR3 comprises 12 residues. CDR3 coding DNA: TGTGCCAGCAGCTACGGCGGCAATGAGCAGTTCTTC. Translating it yields CASSYGGNEQFF.

Concerning this clone itself: At the DNA level, this CDR3 is encoded by other sequences in the same sample as well. This rearrangement joins TRBV9 to TRBJ1-1, with D maybe TRBD1 (5 bases). In germline, CDR1 is SGDLS, CDR2 YYNGEE. Trimming removed 4 bases from V and 5 bases from J, with 9 bases in between. This CDR3 spans 12 amino acids. CDR3 nucleotides: TGTGCCAGCAGCCCCCAGGGTACTGAAGCTTTCTTT. This codes for CASSPQGTEAFF.

The chain combines TRBV27 with TRBJ2-7; 8 bases agree with TRBD1. The V gene end was trimmed by 5 bases and the J gene end by 2 bases; junction bases not matched to a gene: 5. This CDR3 is 14 amino acids long. Germline V lookup: CDR1 MNHEY, CDR2 SMNVEV (reference sequence). The CDR3 protein is CASSPGTGPYEQYF. The CDR3 DNA reads TGTGCCAGCAGTCCCGGGACAGGCCCCTACGAGCAGTACTTC.

The rearrangement uses TRBV6-6 and TRBJ1-1; TRBD1 matches at 7 bases. Trimming cost V 6 bases and J 0 bases; bases outside gene matches: 1. The germline V gene encodes CDR1 MNHNY and CDR2 SVGAGI (reference sequence). The CDR3 has 13 amino acids. The CDR3 bases are TGTGCCAGCAGAGACAGGGTGAACACTGAAGCTTTCTTT. Encoded protein: CASRDRVNTEAFF.

About this clone itself: Germline is not matched at one junction end, which may reflect a read error. V and J are TRBV14 and TRBJ2-3; D may be TRBD1 or TRBD2 (5 bases each). Germline V gene sequence: CDR1 SGHDN, CDR2 FVKESK. The CDR3 totals 15 residues. This CDR3 is CASSQERAEGPTPDF. The CDR3 DNA reads as TGTGCCAGCAGCCAAGAGAGGGCTGAGGGACCGACGCCGGATTTT.

The chain couples TRBV4-3 to TRBJ2-2, with D tentatively TRBD1 (5 bases). There are 16 residues in the CDR3. The germline V gene encodes CDR1 LGHNA and CDR2 YSLEER. V was cut by 0 bases and J by 4 bases, with 12 bases left in between. The CDR3 protein is CASSQDGRVVTGELFF. DNA for the CDR3: TGCGCCAGCAGCCAAGATGGCAGGGTTGTCACCGGGGAGCTGTTTTTT.

The chain is built from TRBV14 and TRBJ2-3; D tentatively fits TRBD1 or TRBD2 (5 bases each). Trimming pared 8 bases from V and 1 base from J, leaving 16 bases between. The length of the CDR3 is 15 residues. From germline, CDR1 is SGHDN and CDR2 FVKESK. This CDR3 is CASASIRGGTDTQYF. The CDR3, as DNA: TGTGCCAGCGCGAGCATAAGGGGAGGCACAGATACGCAGTATTTT.

J is TRBJ2-7 and V is TRBV7-9, with a weak D call TRBD1 (5 bases). Germline loops: CDR1 SEHNR, CDR2 FQNEAQ (reference sequence). Between the trimmed V and J ends, which lost 5 bases and 1 base, there was a span of 9 bases. CDR3 length equals 13 residues. CDR3 amino acids: CASSTQGSYEQYF. DNA for the CDR3: TGTGCCAGCAGCACCCAGGGTTCCTACGAGCAGTACTTC.

This clone was detected a few times. The chain joins TRBV29-1 to TRBJ1-1; TRBD1 is a possible D gene (5 bases). Germline CDR1 and CDR2: SQVTM and ANQGSEA. The ends were cut back, 4 bases at V and 5 bases at J, with 14 bases in the middle. The CDR3 totals 13 residues. CDR3 DNA: TGCAGCGTTGTGACGGGGCGGGGAACTGAAGCTTTCTTT. Translation gives CSVVTGRGTEAFF.

This chain uses TRBV6-5 with TRBJ1-5; no firm D call. This CDR3 is built from 15 residues. Per germline, CDR1 MNHEY and CDR2 SVGAGI. V lost 5 bases and J 1 base, leaving 12 bases between the germline ends. Written as DNA, the CDR3 is TGTGCCAGCAGTCCCCAGGACGGGAGCAATCAGCCCCAGCATTTT. Residues: CASSPQDGSNQPQHF.

Comments on this clone: This clone may be a read error of a much larger clone one base away. The chain is built from TRBV14 and TRBJ2-1; 12 nucleotides line up with TRBD2. Germline CDR1 is SGHDN and CDR2 is FVKESK. The CDR3 totals 19 residues. The junction had 14 bases not matched to a gene; V was cut back by 0 bases and J by 8 bases. The CDR3 protein is CASSQDGTSGPGLEDEQFF. The CDR3 nucleotides read TGTGCCAGCAGCCAAGATGGGACTAGCGGGCCCGGTTTGGAGGATGAGCAGTTCTTC. Drawing the rest from reference TRBV14 and TRBJ2-1, the complete variable domain is EAGVTQFPSHSVIEKGQTVTLRCDPISGHDNLYWYRRVMGKEIKFLLHFVKESKQDESGMPNNRFLAERTGGTYSTLKVQPAELEDSGVYFCASSQDGTSGPGLEDEQFFGPGTRLTVL.

By share of the sample, this clone is medium-sized (0.01 to 0.1%). The chain couples TRBV9 to TRBJ1-2; D is undetermined. Trimming took off 1 base at V and 5 bases at J, with 9 bases between the two ends. Germline V CDR1 and CDR2: SGDLS, YYNGEE. The CDR3 has 13 amino acids. CDR3 sequence reads: CASSVPAGYGYTF. DNA for the CDR3: TGTGCCAGCAGCGTACCGGCTGGGTATGGCTACACCTTC.

The chain carries TRBV7-9 and TRBJ1-2, with D maybe TRBD1 (5 bases). V was cut by 1 base and J by 4 bases, with 13 bases left in between. Germline loops: CDR1 SEHNR, CDR2 FQNEAQ (reference sequence). The CDR3 is made up of 15 amino acids. CDR3 DNA: TGTGCCAGCAGCTTAGATGGGGCACCTCCCTATGGCTACACCTTC. As protein: CASSLDGAPPYGYTF.